The 18 T cell receptor beta chains below were found in one sample sequenced in a study of blood T cell repertoires in COVID-19. Here immunoSEQ multiplex PCR was the method, and the copy in TCRdb shows in-frame clones only, minus some. The sample holds about 120,000 clones, roughly 84% seen once. The sequenced sample was peripheral blood. The receptor source for this set is a man aged 35 to 55 with acute or convalescent COVID-19.

The chain has TRBV2 and TRBJ2-1, with D possibly being TRBD2 (5 bases). This CDR3 has 14 amino acids. Trimming took 8 bases from V and 2 from J, leaving 13 bases between them. Germline V gene lookup returns CDR1 SNHLY and CDR2 FYNNEI. The CDR3 region is CASSGGITYNEQFF. Here the CDR3 DNA reads TGTGCCAGCTCAGGAGGTATCACCTACAATGAGCAGTTCTTC.

The chain has TRBV2 and TRBJ2-2, with TRBD2 as a possible D gene (5 bases). The germline V and J ends were trimmed by 4 bases and 6 bases, with 9 bases remaining between them. From germline, CDR1 is SNHLY and CDR2 FYNNEI. The CDR3 runs to 13 residues. CDR3 DNA sequence: TGTGCCAGCAGTGGTAAAGCGGCCGGGGAGCTGTTTTTT. Its protein product is CASSGKAAGELFF.

The CDR3 DNA is TGCAGCGTTGAAGATTTTGGAAACAGGGTATATGGCTACACCTTC. It translates to CSVEDFGNRVYGYTF. V is TRBV29-1 and J is TRBJ1-2; weak D call: TRBD1 (6 bases). The CDR3 is made up of 15 amino acids. Germline loops: CDR1 SQVTM, CDR2 ANQGSEA. The germline V and J ends were trimmed by 0 bases and 5 bases, with 16 bases remaining between them.

The gene calls are TRBV9 and TRBJ2-5; 7 bases agree with TRBD2. The J segment lost 4 bases and the V segment lost 4 bases, leaving 7 bases of the junction unmatched. This CDR3 comprises 14 residues. Germline V gene lookup returns CDR1 SGDLS and CDR2 YYNGEE. The CDR3 loop is CASSLEGLGETQYF. The DNA for the CDR3 is TGTGCCAGCAGCCTAGAAGGACTAGGAGAGACCCAGTACTTC. The entire variable domain, with the rest obtained from reference TRBV9 and TRBJ2-5, is as follows: DSGVTQTPKHLITATGQRVTLRCSPRSGDLSVYWYQQSLDQGLQFLIQYYNGEERAKGNILERFSAQQFPDLHSELNLSSLELGDSALYFCASSLEGLGETQYFGPGTRLLVL.

The rearrangement links TRBV30 to TRBJ2-7; 8 positions match TRBD1. With V trimmed by 1 base and J by 3 bases, 8 bases remained unmatched. Germline CDR1 is GTSNPN and CDR2 is SVGIG (reference sequence). The CDR3 is made up of 15 amino acids. The CDR3 DNA reads as TGTGCCTGGAGTGAAACAGGGGGTGGAAACTACGAGCAGTACTTC. It specifies CAWSETGGGNYEQYF.

The chain uses TRBV28 and TRBJ2-5, with D possibly being TRBD2 (5 bases). The germline V gene encodes CDR1 MDHEN and CDR2 SYDVKM. The CDR3 has 14 residues. V was pared by 7 bases and J by 9 bases, with 21 bases between. CDR3 nucleotide sequence: TGTGCCAGCACTACGGGATTCTACGGCCGGGCCCAGTACTTC. Encoded protein: CASTTGFYGRAQYF.

This clone has a handful of counts. The chain uses TRBV5-1 and TRBJ2-3; D ambiguous. Germline V gene data show CDR1 as SGHRS and CDR2 as YFSETQ. Trimming shortened V by 0 bases and J by 4 bases, and 12 bases separated the two germline ends. This CDR3 is 15 amino acids long. The DNA of the CDR3 is TGCGCCAGCAGCTTGGCGCGCCAAAGTTCAGATACGCAGTATTTT. Its protein product is CASSLARQSSDTQYF.

The chain is built from TRBV5-6 and TRBJ1-1; D is uncertain. V lost 2 bases to trimming and J lost 1 base, with 15 bases between them. The germline CDR1 and CDR2 sequences are SGHDT and YYEEEE. The CDR3 is 16 amino acids. CDR3 residues: CASSFAEYGANTEAFF. Written as DNA, the CDR3 is TGTGCCAGCAGCTTCGCGGAATATGGCGCGAACACTGAAGCTTTCTTT.

The rearrangement joins TRBV6-4 to TRBJ2-1; 13 nucleotides align to TRBD2. This CDR3 is built from 15 residues. The germline CDR1 and CDR2 sequences are MRHNA and SNTAGT. V was pared by 5 bases and J by 5 bases, with 3 bases of the junction left unmatched. Here the CDR3 DNA reads TGTGCCAGCAGTTTCGGACTAGCGGGGGACAATGAGCAGTTCTTC. Residues: CASSFGLAGDNEQFF.

This chain joins TRBV4-2 and TRBJ2-1; 10 bases fit TRBD1. Germline V gives CDR1 LGHNA, CDR2 YNFKEQ. This CDR3 region has 15 residues. Trimming took 4 bases from V and 8 from J; bases not matched to a gene: 8. As DNA, the CDR3 is TGTGCCAGCAGCCCCCGGGACAGGGGTATCTATGAGCAGTTCTTC. Translated, it gives CASSPRDRGIYEQFF.

The chain is built from TRBV20-1 and TRBJ2-7; no definite D call. This CDR3 is built from 12 residues. V lost 3 bases to trimming and J lost 2 bases, with 8 bases between them. Germline assignment: CDR1 DFQATT and CDR2 SNEGSKA (reference sequence). The DNA for the CDR3 is TGCAGTGCTAGTCCGGTTACCTACGAGCAGTACTTC. Protein product: CSASPVTYEQYF.

V usage is TRBV5-1 and J usage is TRBJ2-3; 11 bases match TRBD2. V was clipped by 6 bases and J by 2 bases; unmatched bases: 5. This CDR3 has 15 residues. Germline V gene data show CDR1 as SGHRS and CDR2 as YFSETQ. The CDR3 DNA sequence: TGCGCCAGCAAAGAACTAGCGGGGGACACAGATACGCAGTATTTT. It is translated as CASKELAGDTDTQYF.

The gene calls are TRBV9 and TRBJ2-5; TRBD2 agrees at 8 bases. The CDR3 extends over 13 amino acids. The V gene's germline CDR1 is SGDLS and CDR2 YYNGEE. J was trimmed by 5 bases and V by 0 bases; bases with no gene match: 0. The CDR3 loop reads CASSVGGGETQYF. The CDR3 DNA reads TGTGCCAGCAGCGTAGGCGGGGGGGAGACCCAGTACTTC.

This chain joins TRBV7-2 and TRBJ2-7, with TRBD1 matching 8 bases. The CDR3 consists of 15 residues. The V gene end was trimmed by 5 bases and the J gene end by 6 bases; junction bases not matched to a gene: 12. Germline V gene data show CDR1 as SGHTA and CDR2 as FQGNSA. In DNA, the CDR3 is TGTGCCAGCAGCGATCGTAGGTCAGGGGGCTTCGAGCAGTACTTC. Protein sequence: CASSDRRSGGFEQYF.

CDR3: CASSRLGHGYTF. The DNA of the CDR3 is TGTGCCAGCAGTCGACTAGGACATGGCTACACCTTC. The V gene is TRBV12-3 or TRBV12-4, the J gene TRBJ1-2; D unresolved. Between the trimmed V and J ends, which lost 5 bases and 6 bases, there was a span of 10 bases. This CDR3 region has 12 residues.

V usage is TRBV25-1 and J usage is TRBJ2-7; no clear D gene. Trimming left V 4 bases short and J 4 bases short, with 5 bases between. The CDR3 covers 11 residues. Germline V CDR1 and CDR2: MGHDK, SYGVNS. The CDR3 DNA reads TGTGCCAGCAGTGCCATGTACGAGCAGTACTTC. Its translation is CASSAMYEQYF.

This chain links TRBV20-1 with TRBJ2-7, with TRBD2 identical over 7 bases. The CDR3 sequence is 15 residues long. J was trimmed by 2 bases and V by 3 bases; bases with no gene match: 10. Germline V gene sequence: CDR1 DFQATT, CDR2 SNEGSKA (reference sequence). Written as DNA, the CDR3 is TGCAGTGCTAGTGAAAGCGGGAAAACTACCTACGAGCAGTACTTC. This encodes CSASESGKTTYEQYF.

The rearrangement links TRBV27 to TRBJ2-5; D gene ambiguous. V lost 6 bases, J lost 4 bases, and 9 bases lay in between. Germline V lookup: CDR1 MNHEY, CDR2 SMNVEV (reference sequence). The CDR3 has 12 amino acids. In DNA, the CDR3 is TGTGCCAGCAGAACCCCCGGAGAGACCCAGTACTTC. Its translation: CASRTPGETQYF.